These T cell receptor beta chains were read from a single sample in a study of beta chain features in type 1 diabetes. Repertoires were generated with immunoSEQ multiplex PCR, while TCRdb's copy carries only in-frame clones and drops some. The repertoire holds roughly 370,000 clones, with approximately 14% as singletons. Sequencing was carried out using naive CD4+ T cells from blood. The receptors originated from a man aged 25 to 45 in good health. CDR3s include the opening cysteine and the closing phenylalanine or tryptophan. Fields, in order: J gene, clone size, D gene, V gene, CDR3 DNA, CDR3 protein. D genes are given only for firm matches. Size values are once, few and many counts, or a class for expanded clones, and some rows have none.

j_call: TRBJ2-3
clone_size: -
d_call: TRBD2
v_call: TRBV6-1
cdr3_nt: TGTGCCAGCAGTGAGCGAGCGGGAGCAGATACGCAGTATTTT
cdr3_aa: CASSERAGADTQYF

j_call: TRBJ2-3
clone_size: -
d_call: -
v_call: TRBV29-1
cdr3_nt: TGCAGCGCGAACCGGGACCAGAACACAGATACGCAGTATTTT
cdr3_aa: CSANRDQNTDTQYF

j_call: TRBJ2-1
clone_size: -
d_call: TRBD2
v_call: TRBV2
cdr3_nt: TGTGCCAGCAGGGAGACTAGCCAGGGTGAGCAGTTCTTC
cdr3_aa: CASRETSQGEQFF

j_call: TRBJ1-2
clone_size: -
d_call: -
v_call: TRBV7-9
cdr3_nt: TGTGCCAGCAGCTTCAACGGGGTTCATGGCTACACCTTC
cdr3_aa: CASSFNGVHGYTF

j_call: TRBJ2-3
clone_size: few
d_call: -
v_call: TRBV29-1
cdr3_nt: TGCAGCGTTGGACTAGGCCCAGATACGCAGTATTTT
cdr3_aa: CSVGLGPDTQYF

j_call: TRBJ1-5
clone_size: -
d_call: -
v_call: TRBV7-9
cdr3_nt: TGTGCCAGCAGCTCCAACCAGGGGAACCAGCCCCAGCATTTT
cdr3_aa: CASSSNQGNQPQHF

j_call: TRBJ1-2
clone_size: few
d_call: -
v_call: TRBV6-5
cdr3_nt: TGTGCCAGCAGTCAAGGACAGGGCTACACCTTC
cdr3_aa: CASSQGQGYTF

j_call: TRBJ1-2
clone_size: -
d_call: TRBD1
v_call: TRBV28
cdr3_nt: TGTGCCAGCAGTTCCTCAGGGGGCGCTGACTATGGCTACACCTTC
cdr3_aa: CASSSSGGADYGYTF

j_call: TRBJ2-7
clone_size: -
d_call: -
v_call: TRBV19
cdr3_nt: TGTGCCAGTAGTAATCGCTACGAGCAGTACTTC
cdr3_aa: CASSNRYEQYF

j_call: TRBJ2-7
clone_size: -
d_call: -
v_call: TRBV6-5
cdr3_nt: TGTGCCAGCAGTTACCCGGATAGGGGTATGGCCTACGAGCAGTACTTC
cdr3_aa: CASSYPDRGMAYEQYF

j_call: TRBJ2-3
clone_size: -
d_call: -
v_call: TRBV12-5
cdr3_nt: TGTGCTAGTGGGCAATTTAGGAACACAGATACGCAGTATTTT
cdr3_aa: CASGQFRNTDTQYF

j_call: TRBJ2-3
clone_size: -
d_call: -
v_call: TRBV13
cdr3_nt: TGTGCCAGCAGCTTAGTTTGGGATCTATCGGATACGCAGTATTTT
cdr3_aa: CASSLVWDLSDTQYF

j_call: TRBJ2-7
clone_size: few
d_call: -
v_call: TRBV10-3
cdr3_nt: TGTGCCATCTTTGACGGACGACCCGCCTACGAGCAGTACTTC
cdr3_aa: CAIFDGRPAYEQYF

j_call: TRBJ2-5
clone_size: many
d_call: -
v_call: TRBV23-1
cdr3_nt: TGCGCCAGCAGGACACAGGGTATAGGAGAGACCCAGTACTTC
cdr3_aa: CASRTQGIGETQYF

j_call: TRBJ1-2
clone_size: -
d_call: -
v_call: TRBV7-2
cdr3_nt: TGTGCCAGCAGCTTAGCGCAGTATGGCTACACCTTC
cdr3_aa: CASSLAQYGYTF

j_call: TRBJ1-2
clone_size: -
d_call: TRBD1
v_call: TRBV27
cdr3_nt: TGTGCCAGCAGAAGGACCCGGACAGGGGGTGTCGGCTACACCTTC
cdr3_aa: CASRRTRTGGVGYTF

j_call: TRBJ2-2
clone_size: -
d_call: -
v_call: TRBV6-5
cdr3_nt: TGTGCCAGCAGTGCCGGCACAAACACCGGGGAGCTGTTTTTT
cdr3_aa: CASSAGTNTGELFF

j_call: TRBJ2-3
clone_size: few
d_call: -
v_call: TRBV6-5
cdr3_nt: TGTGCCAGCAGTTACGCGGCTAGTGTTACAGATACGCAGTATTTT
cdr3_aa: CASSYAASVTDTQYF

j_call: TRBJ2-7
clone_size: -
d_call: -
v_call: TRBV6-5
cdr3_nt: TGTGCCAGCAGCCGTCAGGGGCCCGAGCAGTACTTC
cdr3_aa: CASSRQGPEQYF

j_call: TRBJ1-2
clone_size: few
d_call: -
v_call: TRBV21-1
cdr3_nt: TGTGCCAGCAACCCGGTGGGGGCAGGGGGAGACTATGGCTACACCTTC
cdr3_aa: CASNPVGAGGDYGYTF

j_call: TRBJ1-1
clone_size: -
d_call: -
v_call: TRBV30
cdr3_nt: TGTGCCTGTAATCCCAGGGGCGCTGAAGCTTTCTTT
cdr3_aa: CACNPRGAEAFF

j_call: TRBJ2-1
clone_size: few
d_call: TRBD2
v_call: TRBV30
cdr3_nt: TGTGCCTGGAGTCCCCCCTCAACTAGCGGCAGTAGCTCCTACAATGAGCAGTTCTTC
cdr3_aa: CAWSPPSTSGSSSYNEQFF

j_call: TRBJ2-1
clone_size: -
d_call: -
v_call: TRBV5-4
cdr3_nt: TGTGCCAGCAGCGGCGGGCCGTTCGATAATGAGCAGTTCTTC
cdr3_aa: CASSGGPFDNEQFF

j_call: TRBJ1-2
clone_size: few
d_call: -
v_call: TRBV7-2
cdr3_nt: TGTGCCAGCAGCTTGGTTCACAGGGACTATGGCTACACCTTC
cdr3_aa: CASSLVHRDYGYTF

j_call: TRBJ2-5
clone_size: -
d_call: -
v_call: TRBV4-3
cdr3_nt: TGCGCCAGCAGCCGCACTGGGACTGGCCAAGAGACCCAGTACTTC
cdr3_aa: CASSRTGTGQETQYF

j_call: TRBJ2-3
clone_size: few
d_call: -
v_call: TRBV2
cdr3_nt: TGTGCCAGCAGTGTACTAACTAGCACAGATACGCAGTATTTT
cdr3_aa: CASSVLTSTDTQYF

j_call: TRBJ2-1
clone_size: few
d_call: TRBD2
v_call: TRBV9
cdr3_nt: TGTGCCAGCAGCCCTCAGATCGGGGGGACTGAGCAGTTCTTC
cdr3_aa: CASSPQIGGTEQFF

j_call: TRBJ2-7
clone_size: -
d_call: -
v_call: TRBV2
cdr3_nt: TGTGCCACCACTGGGACGAACGAGCAGTACTTC
cdr3_aa: CATTGTNEQYF

j_call: TRBJ1-2
clone_size: -
d_call: TRBD1
v_call: TRBV2
cdr3_nt: TGTGCCAGCACTCGACAGACAGGGCCTAACTATGGCTACACCTTC
cdr3_aa: CASTRQTGPNYGYTF

j_call: TRBJ2-2
clone_size: -
d_call: TRBD2
v_call: TRBV9
cdr3_nt: TGTGCCAGCAGCGGAGGTGGACTAGGAACCGGGGAGCTGTTTTTT
cdr3_aa: CASSGGGLGTGELFF

j_call: TRBJ2-5
clone_size: -
d_call: TRBD2
v_call: TRBV29-1
cdr3_nt: TGCAGCGTGCGGGAGGGGGGCGAGACCCAGTACTTC
cdr3_aa: CSVREGGETQYF

j_call: TRBJ1-6
clone_size: -
d_call: -
v_call: TRBV4-3
cdr3_nt: TGCGCCAGCAGCCAAGTTCCGGGGTCCTATAATTCACCCCTCCACTTT
cdr3_aa: CASSQVPGSYNSPLHF

j_call: TRBJ2-5
clone_size: few
d_call: TRBD1
v_call: TRBV7-2
cdr3_nt: TGTGCCAGCAGCTGGGACAGGGGGCGCGGAGAGACCCAGTACTTC
cdr3_aa: CASSWDRGRGETQYF

j_call: TRBJ1-6
clone_size: few
d_call: -
v_call: TRBV6-5
cdr3_nt: TGTGCCAGCAGCCCCGGGTCCCGAGAATATTCACCCCTCCACTTT
cdr3_aa: CASSPGSREYSPLHF

j_call: TRBJ2-1
clone_size: few
d_call: -
v_call: TRBV7-3
cdr3_nt: TGTGCCAGCAGCTTAAGTGGGAACAATGAGCAGTTCTTC
cdr3_aa: CASSLSGNNEQFF

j_call: TRBJ2-1
clone_size: few
d_call: -
v_call: TRBV27
cdr3_nt: TGTGCCAGCCCCTTCTGGAGCACGAATGAGCAGTTCTTC
cdr3_aa: CASPFWSTNEQFF

j_call: TRBJ2-1
clone_size: few
d_call: -
v_call: TRBV11-3
cdr3_nt: TGTGCCAGCAGCTTAGGAAGCGGACCTCCCTACAATGAGCAGTTCTTC
cdr3_aa: CASSLGSGPPYNEQFF

j_call: TRBJ1-1
clone_size: few
d_call: -
v_call: TRBV2
cdr3_nt: TGTGCCAGCAGCGAAGGGGGAGTAACCACTGAAGCTTTCTTT
cdr3_aa: CASSEGGVTTEAFF

j_call: TRBJ1-6
clone_size: -
d_call: -
v_call: TRBV7-9
cdr3_nt: TGTGCCAGCAGCTTACAGGAGTATAATTCACCCCTCCACTTT
cdr3_aa: CASSLQEYNSPLHF

j_call: TRBJ1-2
clone_size: -
d_call: -
v_call: TRBV4-1
cdr3_nt: TGCGCCAGCAGCCAAGAACCCCGGGCCCCCGGCTATGGCTACACCTTC
cdr3_aa: CASSQEPRAPGYGYTF